This TCR beta chain derives from a study of blood T cell repertoires in COVID-19 (dated by TCRdb to the early 2020s). Broadly, across the study: Samples covering the acute and convalescent phases of COVID-19 were provided by collaborators in the United States, Italy and Spain. Sample metadata almost always included a de-identified subject ID, COVID-19 status, age in years and sex. The prospective study material was composed of cDNA or gDNA derived from T cells, B-cell-depleted T cells, or PBMCs. A freely available public database, intended as a resource for researchers studying the immune response to SARS-CoV-2, is where the repertoires were released. The dataset comprised deeply sampled blood TCRbeta repertoires from subjects exposed to, actively infected with, or recovered from COVID-19. Samples were obtained from the ongoing ImmuneRACE study (first 160 participants) and from 1,200 or so subjects provided by 6 global collaborators. Where available, HLA class I and class II types were obtained from metadata supplied by the sample provider rather than from assay-based typing. On the study overall, not on this receptor specifically: Clinical and demographic metadata were provided uncurated, with the amount varying by source and participant.

With regard to this clone: Its antigen remains unidentified. No base quality information exists; no much larger clone differs at one position.

The CDR3 has 14 amino acids, counting the end cysteine and phenylalanine. Of all the DNA, just the CDR3 is kept, 42 bases in frame from base 1. Trimming removed 4 bases from V and 8 bases from J; the gene matches leave 7 bases unexplained. CDR1 is given as SGHRS and CDR2 as YFSETQ, both from the germline V gene. TCRbeta CDR3 regions were amplified from genomic DNA using the immunoSEQ Assay, a bias-controlled multiplex PCR. For the original study's pipeline: Within the assay, amplification of reference gene primers was used to estimate how many nucleated cells each sample contained. To quantify the absolute abundance of each unique TCRbeta CDR3 rearrangement, sequence reads were collapsed and filtered. For each sample, productive Simpson clonality was calculated by taking the square root of Simpson's diversity index across productive rearrangements. TCRdb re-hosts the immuneACCESS table, in-frame sequences only. Its copies lack some clones; in the studies checked, an unresolved V gene accounts for under half of them, and the cause for the rest is not known. The V and J calls and clone size are taken from that table; D and trimming were inferred from the DNA. Within this sample are 240,000 or so clones, with roughly 87% of them counted one time only. Around 6.9% of the sample comes from the top ten.

Samples from volunteer blood donors who had recovered from COVID-19 were contributed by a second Seattle source. Each collaborating institution followed its own protocols to collect whole blood in K2EDTA tubes. For TCRbeta analysis, collaborators shipped samples in one of three forms: frozen whole blood, isolated PBMCs, or DNA extracted from either of those sample types. Source material: peripheral blood. This TCR was sampled from a man aged 60 to 75 who had recovered from COVID-19. The chain is encoded by TRBV5-1 joined to TRBJ2-1; the junction holds 9 bases that match TRBD2. For the CDR3, the sequence is CASSLAGKSYEQFF. The nucleotides are TGCGCCAGCAGCCTAGCGGGGAAGTCCTATGAGCAGTTCTTC.